This T cell receptor (beta chain) derives from a study of T cell responses to AZD1222 COVID-19 vaccine. In this sample, this clone turned up a few times. The CDR3 is 17 amino acids. CDR1 and CDR2 from the germline V gene are SGHNT and YYREEE (reference sequence). Deletions cut 4 bases from V and 6 bases from J, with 24 bases between. TCRdb's table, derived via immunoSEQ multiplex PCR, lists solely in-frame clones and lacks some. The sample carries under 130,000 clones, roughly 88% recorded once. This receptor was obtained from an adult in good health. The chain recombines TRBV5-4 with TRBJ2-3; the D gene could be TRBD1 or TRBD2 (5 bases each). Sample: peripheral blood, taken on day 0 of AZD1222 vaccination. This CDR3 is CASSRDALSPITDTQYF. CDR3 in DNA: TGTGCCAGCAGCCGGGACGCCCTGTCCCCGATAACGGATACGCAGTATTTT.